Each of the 14 T cell receptor beta chains below was sequenced from the same sample in a study of CD8+ T cells in alopecia areata. RNA extraction and reverse transcription yielded cDNA as sequencing template. Generated by immunoSEQ multiplex PCR, the TCRdb table keeps only in-frame clones and is missing some. This table has about 200,000 clones, around 60% appearing once. Treatment defined: oral pan-JAK inhibitor, 5-10 mg twice daily. The source material was CD4+ T cells sorted from blood, sampled around week 50, from a patient treated with tofacitinib. The receptor set was obtained from a human donor with alopecia areata.

This chain connects TRBV6-5 to TRBJ1-2; TRBD1 is a possible D gene (5 bases). Trimming removed 2 bases at V and 5 bases at J, with 9 bases between. CDR1 MNHEY and CDR2 SVGAGI come from the germline V gene. The CDR3 covers 13 residues. The CDR3 nucleotides read TGTGCCAGCAGTTACACAGGAGCATATGGCTACACCTTC. This translates into CASSYTGAYGYTF.

The chain joins TRBV29-1 to TRBJ2-7; D possibly corresponds to TRBD1 (5 bases). V lost 4 bases and J lost 4, with 8 bases in between. The CDR3 has 11 amino acids. The V gene's germline CDR1 is SQVTM and CDR2 ANQGSEA. CDR3: CSVARAYEQYF. The DNA for the CDR3 is TGCAGCGTTGCCAGGGCATACGAGCAGTACTTC.

The chain joins TRBV25-1 to TRBJ1-2; weak D call: TRBD1 (6 bases). V lost 5 bases and J 4 bases, leaving 11 bases between the germline ends. Germline CDR1 reads MGHDK; CDR2 reads SYGVNS. This CDR3 is built from 13 residues. CDR3 bases: TGTGCCAGCAGTCAGACAGGCGCCTATGGCTACACCTTC. It codes for CASSQTGAYGYTF.

The chain joins TRBV5-6 to TRBJ1-6, with D uncertain. Trimming removed 3 bases at V and 7 bases at J, with 14 bases between. Germline CDR1 is SGHDT and CDR2 is YYEEEE. The CDR3 has 15 amino acids. The chain's CDR3 is CASSSRGRANSPLHF. In DNA, the CDR3 is TGTGCCAGCAGCTCCCGCGGTCGGGCGAATTCACCCCTCCACTTT.

This sequence joins TRBV7-6 and TRBJ2-3; possibly TRBD2 for D (5 bases). CDR3 length: 13 residues. Germline loops: CDR1 SGHVS, CDR2 FNYEAQ. Trimming shortened V by 1 base and J by 6 bases, and 8 bases separated the two germline ends. CDR3 sequence reads: CASSLVRGDTQYF. The DNA of the CDR3 is TGTGCCAGCAGCTTAGTGCGCGGGGATACGCAGTATTTT. Together with reference TRBV7-6 and TRBJ2-3, the CDR3 gives the full variable domain: GAGVSQSPRYKVTKRGQDVALRCDPISGHVSLYWYRQALGQGPEFLTYFNYEAQQDKSGLPNDRFSAERPEGSISTLTIQRTEQRDSAMYRCASSLVRGDTQYFGPGTRLTVL.

V is TRBV29-1 and J is TRBJ1-1; 7 nucleotides agree with TRBD1. The V segment lost 6 bases and the J segment 8 bases; nucleotides outside the gene matches: 6. Per germline, CDR1 SQVTM and CDR2 ANQGSEA. The CDR3 covers 11 residues. CDR3 loop: CSVMTGNEAFF. The DNA of the CDR3 is TGCAGCGTGATGACAGGGAACGAAGCTTTCTTT.

The chain joins TRBV5-8 to TRBJ2-7; perhaps TRBD2 as D (7 bases). Looked up from germline, CDR1 is SGHTS and CDR2 is YDEGEE. The CDR3 is 16 amino acids. V was pared by 3 bases and J by 7 bases, with 23 bases between. The CDR3 DNA reads TGTGCCAGCAGCTCCCAGGACAGACTGCGGGGGCGGGAGCAGTACTTC. The encoded protein is CASSSQDRLRGREQYF.

J is TRBJ2-7 and V is TRBV11-2; no clear D gene. Germline-derived CDR1 and CDR2 are SGHAT and FQNNGV. The V and J ends lost 5 bases and 4 bases respectively, with 15 bases between them. The CDR3 has 14 residues. This chain's CDR3 is CASSPVAVGYEQYF. The CDR3 nucleotides read TGTGCCAGCAGCCCCGTGGCTGTGGGTTACGAGCAGTACTTC.

The chain joins TRBV25-1 to TRBJ2-6; D ambiguous. This CDR3 spans 13 amino acids. V was trimmed by 6 bases and J by 4 bases, leaving 7 bases between them. From germline, CDR1 is MGHDK and CDR2 SYGVNS. Here the CDR3 reads CASRQTGANVLTF. The DNA of the CDR3 is TGTGCCAGCAGACAAACGGGGGCCAACGTCCTGACTTTC.

This clone was seen a handful of times. This chain connects TRBV5-1 to TRBJ2-1; 9 nucleotides line up with TRBD2. Germline V lookup: CDR1 SGHRS, CDR2 YFSETQ. J was trimmed by 3 bases and V by 3 bases; bases with no gene match: 7. This CDR3 comprises 16 residues. CDR3 sequence reads: CASSSGGGANYNEQFF. For the CDR3, the DNA is TGCGCCAGCAGCTCTGGCGGGGGGGCTAACTACAATGAGCAGTTCTTC.

The V gene is TRBV7-2, the J gene TRBJ2-1; 8 nucleotides agree with TRBD1. The CDR3 has 17 amino acids. From germline, CDR1 is SGHTA and CDR2 FQGNSA. V lost 5 bases, J lost 8 bases, and 17 bases stayed unmatched. CDR3 sequence reads: CASSLNPPGQGGHEQFF. CDR3 bases: TGTGCCAGCAGCCTCAACCCGCCAGGACAGGGAGGTCATGAGCAGTTCTTC.

This clone appeared a few times. The rearrangement uses TRBV7-2 and TRBJ2-3; no clear D gene. CDR3 length: 17 residues. Trimming took off 4 bases at V and 0 bases at J, with 17 bases between the two ends. Germline CDR1 SGHTA, CDR2 FQGNSA. The CDR3 bases are TGTGCCAGCAGCTCGGTGGTAGATGGTGGAAGCACAGATACGCAGTATTTT. Translation: CASSSVVDGGSTDTQYF.

In this sample, this clone turned up once. V is TRBV7-2 and J is TRBJ1-4; tentatively, D is TRBD1 (5 bases). Germline-derived CDR1 and CDR2 are SGHTA and FQGNSA. V lost 1 base and J lost 13, with 13 bases in between. The CDR3 has 13 amino acids. CDR3 DNA sequence: TGTGCCAGCAGCTTAGGTGGGGCCTTTGGACTGTTTTTT. Protein sequence: CASSLGGAFGLFF.

In nucleotides, the CDR3 is TGCAGCGTTGTCTCAAGGAACACTGAAGCTTTCTTT. Its translation: CSVVSRNTEAFF. This chain links TRBV29-1 with TRBJ1-1; D is unresolved. Germline CDR1 reads SQVTM; CDR2 reads ANQGSEA. The CDR3 sequence is 12 residues long. Trimming took 4 bases from V and 1 from J, leaving 7 bases between them.